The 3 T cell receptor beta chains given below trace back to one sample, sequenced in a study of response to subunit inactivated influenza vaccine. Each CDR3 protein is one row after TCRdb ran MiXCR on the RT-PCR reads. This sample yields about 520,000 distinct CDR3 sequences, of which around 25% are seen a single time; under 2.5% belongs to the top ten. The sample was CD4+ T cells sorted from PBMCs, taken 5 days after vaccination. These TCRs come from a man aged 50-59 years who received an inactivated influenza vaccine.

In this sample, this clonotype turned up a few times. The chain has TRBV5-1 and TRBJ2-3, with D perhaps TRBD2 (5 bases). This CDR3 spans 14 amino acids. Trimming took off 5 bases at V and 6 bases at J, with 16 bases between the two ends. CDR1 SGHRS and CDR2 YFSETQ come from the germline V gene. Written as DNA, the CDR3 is TGCGCCAGCAGACTAGGTGCCCCCGAGGATACGCAGTATTTT. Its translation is CASRLGAPEDTQYF.

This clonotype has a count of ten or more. The CDR3 reads CASSSDRSSGANVLTF. The CDR3 bases are TGTGCCAGCAGCTCGGACCGGAGCTCTGGGGCCAACGTCCTGACTTTC. The V and J genes are TRBV9 and TRBJ2-6, with no clear D. This CDR3 spans 16 amino acids. Germline V gene data show CDR1 as SGDLS and CDR2 as YYNGEE. V lost 4 bases, J lost 0 bases, and 11 bases lay in between.

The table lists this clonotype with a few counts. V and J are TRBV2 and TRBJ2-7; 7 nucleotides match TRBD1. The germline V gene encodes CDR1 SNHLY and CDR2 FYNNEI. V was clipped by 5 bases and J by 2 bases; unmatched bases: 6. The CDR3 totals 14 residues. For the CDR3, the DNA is TGTGCCAGCAGTCAAAACAGGGGACCCTACGAGCAGTACTTC. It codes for CASSQNRGPYEQYF.